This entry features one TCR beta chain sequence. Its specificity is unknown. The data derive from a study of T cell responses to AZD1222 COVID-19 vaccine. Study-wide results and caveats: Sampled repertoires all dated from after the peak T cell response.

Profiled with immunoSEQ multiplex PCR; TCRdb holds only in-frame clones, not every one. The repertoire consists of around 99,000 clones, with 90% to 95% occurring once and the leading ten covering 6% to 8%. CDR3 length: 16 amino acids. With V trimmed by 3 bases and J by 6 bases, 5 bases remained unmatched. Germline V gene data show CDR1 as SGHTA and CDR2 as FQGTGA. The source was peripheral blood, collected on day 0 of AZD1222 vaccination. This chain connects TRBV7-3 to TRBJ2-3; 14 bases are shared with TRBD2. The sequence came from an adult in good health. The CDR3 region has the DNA TGTGCCAGCAGCTTGGGGACTAGCGGGGGAGTTGATACGCAGTATTTT. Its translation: CASSLGTSGGVDTQYF.